The rows below give T cell receptor beta chains drawn from one sample of a study of graft-versus-host responses after intestinal transplantation. TCRdb keeps only in-frame clones here, not all; method: immunoSEQ multiplex PCR. The sample contains roughly 16,000 clones, roughly 80% of which appear only once. This sample comprised ileum tissue, obtained roughly 620 days after intestinal transplantation. The source of these receptors is a human patient who received an intestinal transplant, so some T cells may come from the graft donor. CDR3s include the opening cysteine and the closing phenylalanine or tryptophan. A D gene is named only where the DNA matches it firmly. Size tells how often a clone was seen (once, few, many) or the class of an expanded clone, and some rows leave it out.

- TRBJ1-5 - TRBV19 CASSIGAQPQHF TGTGCCAGTAGTATCGGGGCCCAGCCCCAGCATTTT
TRBD1 TRBJ1-2 few TRBV6-1 CASSEGTGGGYTF TGTGCCAGCAGTGAAGGGACAGGGGGCGGCTACACCTTC
- TRBJ1-2 - TRBV21-1 CASDRAGYTF TGTGCCAGCGACAGGGCTGGCTACACCTTC
- TRBJ2-4 - TRBV29-1 CSVWARDKNIQYF TGCAGCGTTTGGGCTCGAGACAAAAACATTCAGTACTTC
- TRBJ2-7 - TRBV6-5 CASSGRRGDYEQYF TGTGCCAGCAGTGGGAGGCGGGGAGACTACGAGCAGTACTTC
- TRBJ2-3 - TRBV11-2 CASSSQGSSTDTQYF TGTGCCAGCAGCTCACAGGGCTCTAGCACAGATACGCAGTATTTT
TRBD1 TRBJ1-3 - TRBV18 CASSPRAGTGDGNTIYF TGTGCCAGCTCACCAAGGGCCGGGACAGGGGATGGAAACACCATATATTTT
- TRBJ1-5 once TRBV5-6 CASSFRGSGNQPQHF TGTGCCAGCAGCTTTAGGGGGTCGGGCAATCAGCCCCAGCATTTT
TRBD1 TRBJ1-2 - TRBV9 CASSEPGQSGDAYGYTF TGTGCCAGCAGCGAGCCGGGACAGTCCGGAGACGCCTATGGCTACACCTTC
- TRBJ1-5 - TRBV19 CASSMAGASNQPQHF TGTGCCAGTAGTATGGCAGGGGCGAGCAATCAGCCCCAGCATTTT
TRBD1 TRBJ2-7 once TRBV28 CASSTYRGWEQYF TGTGCCAGCAGTACCTACAGGGGCTGGGAGCAGTACTTC
- TRBJ1-2 few TRBV27 CASRLYYGDNYGYTF TGTGCCAGCAGGCTCTACTACGGGGATAACTATGGCTACACCTTC
- TRBJ1-2 - TRBV29-1 CSVEGPQDWYGYTF TGCAGCGTTGAAGGGCCACAGGACTGGTATGGCTACACCTTC
- TRBJ2-7 once TRBV11-2 CASSLVPEREQYF TGTGCCAGCAGCTTAGTACCCGAGCGCGAGCAGTACTTC
- TRBJ2-7 - TRBV6-5 CASSYSSEGLYEQYF TGTGCCAGCAGTTACTCGAGTGAGGGGCTCTACGAGCAGTACTTC
- TRBJ2-7 - TRBV5-1 CASSLSGGSEQYF TGCGCCAGCAGCTTGTCGGGGGGCTCGGAGCAGTACTTC
TRBD1 TRBJ1-2 - TRBV2 CASSSGTGLSGYTF TGTGCCAGCAGCTCCGGGACAGGGTTGAGTGGCTACACCTTC
- TRBJ1-1 - TRBV29-1 CSVELGLAGPTEAFF TGCAGCGTTGAGCTGGGTTTGGCGGGCCCCACTGAAGCTTTCTTT
TRBD2 TRBJ2-3 - TRBV11-2 CASSSLSGLAGADTQYF TGTGCCAGCAGCTCCCTCAGTGGTTTAGCGGGGGCAGATACGCAGTATTTT
- TRBJ2-7 - TRBV4-2 CASSQDRRTHEQYF TGTGCCAGCAGCCAAGATCGGCGCACCCACGAGCAGTACTTC
- TRBJ1-6 - TRBV5-6 CASSPAGGPTLHF TGTGCCAGCAGCCCCGCGGGAGGGCCCACCCTCCACTTT
TRBD1 TRBJ2-2 - TRBV2 CASSTDRVKTGELFF TGTGCCAGCAGTACAGACAGGGTCAAAACCGGGGAGCTGTTTTTT
TRBD1 TRBJ2-7 - TRBV25-1 CASSEGTATIYYGEQYF TGTGCCAGCAGTGAAGGGACAGCCACAATCTACTACGGCGAGCAGTACTTC
- TRBJ1-1 - TRBV6-6 CASTIARVTFF TGTGCCAGCACAATAGCGAGGGTAACTTTCTTT
TRBD1 TRBJ2-7 - TRBV2 CASRENRGNSYEQYF TGTGCCAGCAGGGAAAACAGGGGTAATTCCTACGAGCAGTACTTC
TRBD2 TRBJ2-1 - TRBV20-1 CSAPSGVKEFF TGCAGTGCTCCTAGCGGGGTGAAGGAGTTCTTC
- TRBJ2-5 few TRBV6-1 CASLQETQYF TGTGCCAGCCTCCAAGAGACCCAGTACTTC
- TRBJ1-2 - TRBV21-1 CASSRALPGTLSLRYGYTF TGTGCCAGCAGCCGAGCACTACCCGGGACACTCTCCTTGCGGTATGGCTACACCTTC
- TRBJ2-1 few TRBV5-1 CASSLTSPNEQFF TGCGCCAGCAGCTTAACTAGCCCCAATGAGCAGTTCTTC
TRBD2 TRBJ2-4 - TRBV5-8 CASSLVFGGVKNIQYF TGTGCCAGCAGCTTGGTTTTCGGGGGGGTCAAAAACATTCAGTACTTC
TRBD2 TRBJ2-3 - TRBV4-1 CASSQERPSGGRDTQYF TGCGCCAGCAGCCAAGAACGCCCTAGCGGGGGGCGGGATACGCAGTATTTT
TRBD2 TRBJ2-5 - TRBV7-2 CASSLARTRETQYF TGTGCCAGCAGCTTAGCGAGGACTAGGGAGACCCAGTACTTC
- TRBJ2-7 - TRBV20-1 CSASFSYEQYF TGCAGTGCCTCCTTCTCCTACGAGCAGTACTTC
- TRBJ2-6 once TRBV7-9 CASSINRVGTAGANVRTF TGTGCCAGCAGCATCAACAGGGTCGGGACGGCTGGGGCCAACGTCCGGACTTTC
- TRBJ1-5 - TRBV6-1 CASSEFYSNQPQHF TGTGCCAGCAGTGAATTCTATAGCAATCAGCCCCAGCATTTT
- TRBJ2-7 - TRBV5-4 CASSLDRLEEQYF TGTGCCAGCAGCTTGGACAGGTTGGAAGAGCAGTACTTC
- TRBJ2-5 - TRBV4-2 CASSQDPRGSETQYF TGTGCCAGCAGCCAAGATCCTCGGGGTTCAGAGACCCAGTACTTC
TRBD1 TRBJ2-7 - TRBV12-5 CASGLETGNYEQYF TGTGCTAGTGGTTTGGAGACAGGGAATTACGAGCAGTACTTC